This T cell receptor (beta chain) was obtained from a study of OX40 agonist ivuxolimab in advanced cancers. On the study more broadly: At doses from 0.01 to 10 mg/kg, patients were given intravenous ivuxolimab every 2 weeks.

Regarding the study as a whole: The expanded peripheral T cells' antigen specificity was not determined.

The CDR3 spans 15 residues. Germline CDR1 reads KGHSH; CDR2 reads LQKENI. With 1 base clipped from V and 5 bases from J, the junction kept 4 bases outside the gene matches. Here immunoSEQ multiplex PCR was the method, and the copy in TCRdb shows in-frame clones only, minus some. The repertoire holds about 58,000 clones, with around 79% as singletons. With regard to this clone: The antigen is unknown.

The sequence was obtained from an adult with an advanced solid tumor such as melanoma, head and neck, liver or kidney cancer. This rearrangement joins TRBV18 to TRBJ2-1; 8 bases map to TRBD2. This sample comprised CD4+ or CD8+ T cells sorted from blood, obtained in a trial of the OX40 agonist ivuxolimab. Here the CDR3 DNA reads TGTGCCAGCTCACCACAACTAGCGGAGAACAATGAGCAGTTCTTC. Its translation: CASSPQLAENNEQFF.